The sequence of this TCR beta chain was determined in a study of T cells after yellow fever vaccination (dated by TCRdb to the late 2010s). Describing the broader study: The SMART-Seq v4 Ultra Low Input RNA kit was used to prepare libraries from fractions with low cell numbers. To follow T-cell clones before and after primary and booster YFV17D yellow fever vaccination, bulk TCR alpha and beta repertoires were sequenced over time. The cohort comprised two healthy male donors, one aged 18 to 29 and one aged 30 to 39 years. Blood was drawn at multiple timepoints before and after primary and secondary immunization, with bulk PBMC replicates and cell subsets isolated. Study-level results and caveats: Because abundant contaminating clonotypes from the bulk population could be contained in FACS-sorted repertoires, computational filtering was required. Most clones expanded after primary vaccination were re-detected after the booster (about 96% of CD4 and about 88% of CD8), suggesting broad memory maintenance. Only two donors were included in the study, so the extent to which the findings can be generalized is limited. Compared with the primary T-cell response, the secondary T-cell response was faster but weaker, reaching its peak on day 5 rather than on day 15. A small share of clonotypes was detected in both CD4 and CD8 compartments, with the overlap likely arising from convergent recombination.

TCR cDNA was synthesized by 5'RACE template switching, which introduced a universal primer site and unique molecular identifiers. Priming of cDNA synthesis was performed from both the TCR alpha and TCR beta constant segments. Libraries were amplified in two PCR steps, with sample barcodes and sequencing adapters added in the second step. Sequencing of the libraries was done on either Illumina HiSeq 2500 (2x100 bp) or NovaSeq (2x150 bp). Per the authors' processing: Reads were demultiplexed and collapsed into UMI consensus sequences with MIGEC, and V(D)J alignment was performed with MiXCR. Clonotypes responding to the vaccine were identified with edgeR on replicate PBMC samples, with the criteria of FDR below 0.01 and a log2 fold change above 5 up to day 15. Each bulk clonotype was labeled CD4 or CD8 based on which sequenced repertoire, CD4 or CD8, contained the clonotype at higher abundance. TCRdb's own reprocessing of the public reads used fastp at Q25 and MiXCR and kept productive beta chains. Identical CDR3 proteins give one entry, which carries the most common genes and DNA. In this record, the V and J calls reflect TCRdb's handling and not the investigators' own analysis. The sample table shows around 600,000 distinct CDR3 sequences, and 9% to 15% are seen once. About 15% of the sample is in the top ten clones.

The V and J ends are trimmed by 5 bases and 6 bases, leaving 22 bases between them. CDR1 and CDR2, looked up from the germline V gene (reference sequence), are DFQATT and SNEGSKA. The CDR3 numbers 15 residues from cysteine through phenylalanine. The CDR3 DNA has 45 bases and is translated from base 1. This clonotype was seen only a few times. No antigen is known for it. There are no base qualities to consult, and no much larger clone falls within one base. The label giving this sample's treatment or condition can be read as: live attenuated yellow fever vaccine strain. At each blood-draw timepoint, two biological replicates of bulk PBMCs were collected. A standard Ficoll-Paque protocol was used to isolate PBMCs from peripheral blood. RNA was extracted with TriZol from bulk PBMCs, CD4 and CD8 fractions, and dextramer-positive and dextramer-negative fractions.

This receptor chain uses TRBV20-1 and TRBJ2-5, and the D gene may be TRBD2, 6 bases matching. This specimen was PBMCs, taken on the day of the yellow fever booster vaccination. The TCR was taken from a young man who received the YFV17D yellow fever vaccine. The CDR3 reads as follows: CSAFSGRLQGKTQYF. The DNA sequence follows: TGCAGTGCTTTCTCTGGGAGGTTGCAGGGAAAGACCCAGTACTTC.